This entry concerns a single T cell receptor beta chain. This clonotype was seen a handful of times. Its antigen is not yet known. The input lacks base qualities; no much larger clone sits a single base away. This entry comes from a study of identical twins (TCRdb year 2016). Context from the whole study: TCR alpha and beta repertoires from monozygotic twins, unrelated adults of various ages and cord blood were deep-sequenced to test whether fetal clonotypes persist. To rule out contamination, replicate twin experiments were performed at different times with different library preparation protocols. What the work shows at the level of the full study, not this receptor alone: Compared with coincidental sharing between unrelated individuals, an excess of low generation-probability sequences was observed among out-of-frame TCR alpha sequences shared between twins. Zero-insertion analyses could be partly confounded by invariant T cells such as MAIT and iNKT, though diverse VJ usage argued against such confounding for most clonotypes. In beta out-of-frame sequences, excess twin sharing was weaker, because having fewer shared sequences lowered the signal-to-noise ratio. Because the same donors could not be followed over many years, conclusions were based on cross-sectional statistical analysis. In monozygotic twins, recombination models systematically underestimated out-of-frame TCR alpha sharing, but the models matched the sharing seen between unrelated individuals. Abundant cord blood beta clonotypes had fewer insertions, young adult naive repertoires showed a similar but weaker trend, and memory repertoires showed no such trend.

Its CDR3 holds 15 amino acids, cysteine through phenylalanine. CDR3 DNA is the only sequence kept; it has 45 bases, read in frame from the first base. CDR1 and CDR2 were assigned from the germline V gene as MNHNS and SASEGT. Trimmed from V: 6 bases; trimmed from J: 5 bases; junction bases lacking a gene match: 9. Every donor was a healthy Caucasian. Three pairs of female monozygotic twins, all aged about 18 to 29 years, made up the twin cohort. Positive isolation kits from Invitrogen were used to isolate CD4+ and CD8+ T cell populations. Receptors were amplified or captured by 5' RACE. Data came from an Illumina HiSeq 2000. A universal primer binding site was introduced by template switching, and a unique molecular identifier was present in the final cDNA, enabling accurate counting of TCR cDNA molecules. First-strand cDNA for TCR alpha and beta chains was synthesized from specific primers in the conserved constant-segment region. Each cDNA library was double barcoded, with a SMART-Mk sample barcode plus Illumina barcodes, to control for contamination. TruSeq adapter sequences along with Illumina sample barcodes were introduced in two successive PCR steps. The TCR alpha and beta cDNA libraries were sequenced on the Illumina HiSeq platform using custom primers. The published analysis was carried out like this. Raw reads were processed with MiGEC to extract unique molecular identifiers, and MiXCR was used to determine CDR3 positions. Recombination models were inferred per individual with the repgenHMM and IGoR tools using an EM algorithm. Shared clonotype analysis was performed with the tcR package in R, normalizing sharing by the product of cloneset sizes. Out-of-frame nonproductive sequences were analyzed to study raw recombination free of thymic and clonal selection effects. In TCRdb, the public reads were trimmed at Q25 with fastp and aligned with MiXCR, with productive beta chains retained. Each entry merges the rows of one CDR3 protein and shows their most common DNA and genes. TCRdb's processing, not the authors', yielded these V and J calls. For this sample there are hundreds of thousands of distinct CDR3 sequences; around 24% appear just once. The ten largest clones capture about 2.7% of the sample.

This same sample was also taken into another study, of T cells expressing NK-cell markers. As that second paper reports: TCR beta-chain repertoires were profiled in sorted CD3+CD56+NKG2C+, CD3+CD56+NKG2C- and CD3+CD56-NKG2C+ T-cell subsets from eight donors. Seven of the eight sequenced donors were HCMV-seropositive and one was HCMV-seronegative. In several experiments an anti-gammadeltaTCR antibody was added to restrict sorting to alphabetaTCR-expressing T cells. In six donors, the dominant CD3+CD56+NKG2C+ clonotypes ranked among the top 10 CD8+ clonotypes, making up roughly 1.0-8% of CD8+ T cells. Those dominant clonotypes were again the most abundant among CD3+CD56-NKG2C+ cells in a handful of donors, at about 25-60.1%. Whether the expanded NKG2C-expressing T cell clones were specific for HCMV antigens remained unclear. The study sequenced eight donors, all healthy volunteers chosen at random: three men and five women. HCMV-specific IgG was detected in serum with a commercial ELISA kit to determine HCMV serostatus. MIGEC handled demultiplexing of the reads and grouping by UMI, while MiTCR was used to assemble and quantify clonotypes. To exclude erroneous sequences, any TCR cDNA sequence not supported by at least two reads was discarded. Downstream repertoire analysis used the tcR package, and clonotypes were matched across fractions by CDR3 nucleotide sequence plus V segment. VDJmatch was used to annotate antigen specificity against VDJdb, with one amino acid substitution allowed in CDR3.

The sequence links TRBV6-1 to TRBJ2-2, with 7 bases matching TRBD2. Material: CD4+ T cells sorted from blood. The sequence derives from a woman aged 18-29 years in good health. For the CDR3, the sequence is CASSVGLGRTGELFF. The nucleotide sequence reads TGTGCCAGCAGCGTCGGACTAGGCCGTACCGGGGAGCTGTTTTTT.